This TCR beta chain was identified during a study of cytomegalovirus exposure and HLA in healthy donors. Across the whole study: Ancestry clustering placed about four fifths of 350 to 500 genotyped donors in the Caucasian-associated cluster.

Comments on this clone: Its specificity is not known.

The PCR ran on 60 Vbeta and 13 Jbeta primers. Assay: immunoSEQ multiplex PCR; the TCRdb copy retains only in-frame clones and omits some. The sample carries 150,000 to 200,000 clones, approximately 80% recorded once. Study results and limitations: Earlier analysis found most TCR beta V segments productive about 87% or about 30% of the time. The study reported that TCR beta sequences accurately predicted HLA-A and HLA-B alleles in most subjects. Per a later analysis, 18,000 or so TCR beta sequences showed association with HLA alleles at 0.05 false discovery rate.

J gave up 7 bases and V 4 bases, and 12 bases lay outside the gene matches. The CDR3 runs to 16 residues. CDR1 and CDR2 (germline): KGHSH, LQKENI. The TCR originated in a woman in her thirties or forties in good health and CMV-seronegative. The sample consisted of PBMCs. The V gene is TRBV18, the J gene TRBJ1-5, with 8 bases matching TRBD1. The CDR3 DNA is TGTGCCAGCTCACTCGTTGCAGGGACAGGTTGGCAGCCCCAGCATTTT. Translating it yields CASSLVAGTGWQPQHF. The whole variable domain, remainder taken from reference TRBV18 and TRBJ1-5, is NAGVMQNPRHLVRRRGQEARLRCSPMKGHSHVYWYRQLPEEGLKFMVYLQKENIIDESGMPKERFSAEFPKEGPSILRIQQVVRGDSAAYFCASSLVAGTGWQPQHFGDGTRLSIL.